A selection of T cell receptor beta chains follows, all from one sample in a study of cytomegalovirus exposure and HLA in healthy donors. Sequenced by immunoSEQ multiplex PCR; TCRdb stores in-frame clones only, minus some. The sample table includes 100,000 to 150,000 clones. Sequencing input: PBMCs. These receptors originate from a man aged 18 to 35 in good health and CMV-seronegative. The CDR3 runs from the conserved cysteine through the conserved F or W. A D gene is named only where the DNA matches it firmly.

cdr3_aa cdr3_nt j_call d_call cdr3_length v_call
CASSFGGKNTEAFF TGTGCCAGCAGTTTCGGAGGGAAGAACACTGAAGCTTTCTTT TRBJ1-1 NA 14 TRBV28
CAIRAPPGADTQYF TGTGCCATCCGAGCCCCCCCAGGGGCAGATACGCAGTATTTT TRBJ2-3 NA 14 TRBV10-3
CASSWTSGRAGTTYEQYF TGTGCCAGCAGCTGGACTAGCGGGAGGGCCGGTACTACCTACGAGCAGTACTTC TRBJ2-7 TRBD2 18 TRBV11-2
CASTPPGGWNIQYF TGTGCCAGTACCCCCCCGGGGGGTTGGAACATTCAGTACTTC TRBJ2-4 TRBD2 14 TRBV19
CASSKSAGLDEQYF TGTGCCAGTAGTAAGTCGGCAGGACTGGACGAGCAGTACTTC TRBJ2-7 NA 14 TRBV19
CASSPISGTGMYEQYF TGTGCCAGCTCACCTATTTCGGGGACAGGGATGTACGAGCAGTACTTC TRBJ2-7 TRBD1 16 TRBV18
CASSIDKAGGAGYTF TGTGCCAGTAGTATAGATAAGGCCGGAGGGGCTGGCTACACCTTC TRBJ1-2 NA 15 TRBV19
CASSGSSYNEQFF TGCGCCAGCAGCGGGAGCTCCTACAATGAGCAGTTCTTC TRBJ2-1 NA 13 TRBV5-1
CASSLSVAADSYEQYF TGCGCCAGCAGCCTGAGCGTAGCAGCCGACTCCTACGAGCAGTACTTC TRBJ2-7 NA 16 TRBV4-1
CASSLARGTQYF TGTGCCAGCAGCTTAGCCAGGGGGACCCAGTACTTC TRBJ2-5 NA 12 TRBV7-6
CASSPNPGNTIYF TGCGCCAGCAGCCCTAATCCAGGAAACACCATATATTTT TRBJ1-3 NA 13 TRBV5-1
CASTYRANTEAFF TGTGCCAGCACGTACAGGGCTAACACTGAAGCTTTCTTT TRBJ1-1 NA 13 TRBV6-1
CASSSGTGREKLFF TGTGCCAGCAGCTCCGGGACAGGCCGCGAAAAACTGTTTTTT TRBJ1-4 TRBD1 14 TRBV5-4
CASSPGADQPQHF TGTGCCAGCTCACCAGGGGCCGACCAGCCCCAGCATTTT TRBJ1-5 NA 13 TRBV18
CASTPSREQFF TGCGCCAGCACCCCTTCCAGAGAGCAGTTCTTC TRBJ2-1 NA 11 TRBV5-1
CSVVGAGTAGNTIYF TGCAGCGTTGTGGGTGCGGGCACAGCTGGAAACACCATATATTTT TRBJ1-3 NA 15 TRBV29-1
CAWSTDRNTEAFF TGTGCCTGGAGCACAGACAGGAACACTGAAGCTTTCTTT TRBJ1-1 NA 13 TRBV30
CASSQPTGDNSNQPQHF TGTGCCAGCAGCCAACCTACAGGGGACAATAGCAATCAGCCCCAGCATTTT TRBJ1-5 TRBD1 17 TRBV4-2
CASSLSGYNEQFF TGTGCCAGTAGTCTCAGCGGTTACAATGAGCAGTTCTTC TRBJ2-1 NA 13 TRBV19
CASSWTPGTGMNTEAFF TGCGCCAGCAGCTGGACTCCGGGGACAGGGATGAACACTGAAGCTTTCTTT TRBJ1-1 TRBD1 17 TRBV5-1